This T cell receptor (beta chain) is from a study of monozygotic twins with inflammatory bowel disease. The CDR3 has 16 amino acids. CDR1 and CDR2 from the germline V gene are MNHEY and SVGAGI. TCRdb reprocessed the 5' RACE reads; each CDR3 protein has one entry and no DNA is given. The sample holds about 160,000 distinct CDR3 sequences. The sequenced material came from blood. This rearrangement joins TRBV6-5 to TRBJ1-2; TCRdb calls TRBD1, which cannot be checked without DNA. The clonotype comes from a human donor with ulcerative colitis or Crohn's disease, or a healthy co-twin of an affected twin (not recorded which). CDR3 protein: CASSYGLDSSNYGYTF.